The sequence of this T cell receptor beta chain was determined in a study of somatic mutations in cytotoxic T cells in rheumatoid arthritis. General study results and limits: Multiple comparisons were not accounted for in the slight TRBV07 underrepresentation seen in rheumatoid arthritis patients. Significant differences in CD8+ T-cell clonality were not found between rheumatoid arthritis patients and healthy controls (age-matched).

The germline CDR1 and CDR2 sequences are SEHNR and FQNEAQ (reference sequence). The V gene lost 4 bases and the J gene lost 8 bases, with 12 bases spanning the gap. The CDR3 is 14 residues long. This clone was detected only a few times. Its antigen is unidentified. Sequenced by immunoSEQ multiplex PCR; TCRdb stores in-frame clones only, minus some. This table holds around 11,000 clones, 55% to 85% found once. Input material: CD8+ T cells sorted from blood. This rearrangement joins TRBV7-9 to TRBJ1-6, with D possibly being TRBD1 (5 bases). The source is an adult with rheumatoid arthritis. The CDR3 reads CASSSAGLDSPLHF. The CDR3 coding sequence is TGTGCCAGCAGCTCCGCGGGGCTCGATTCACCCCTCCACTTT. The whole variable domain, filled in from reference TRBV7-9 and TRBJ1-6, reads DTGVSQNPRHKITKRGQNVTFRCDPISEHNRLYWYRQTLGQGPEFLTYFQNEAQLEKSRLLSDRFSAERPKGSFSTLEIQRTEQGDSAMYLCASSSAGLDSPLHFGNGTRLTVT.